This T cell receptor beta chain was sequenced for a study of T cells in localized non-small cell lung cancer. Study-wide results and caveats: The greatest T cell clonality was found in uninvolved adjacent lung (higher than in tumor).

Clones were read by immunoSEQ multiplex PCR, and TCRdb kept only the in-frame ones, dropping some. Of roughly 35,000 clones in the sample, 88% were seen once. Turning to this clone: No antigen is known for it.

CDR3 size: 15 residues. After removal of 1 base from V and 7 bases from J, the junction contained 6 bases not matched to a gene. Per germline, CDR1 LGHNA and CDR2 YSLEER. The sample here was peripheral blood, taken before any cancer treatment. V gene TRBV4-3 combines with J gene TRBJ1-5; the match to TRBD1 covers 8 bases. The source of this sequence is a woman aged 35 to 70 with stage I lung adenocarcinoma. This chain's CDR3 is CASSQVARGHQPQHF. For the CDR3, the DNA is TGCGCCAGCAGCCAAGTTGCCAGGGGGCACCAGCCCCAGCATTTT.